This TCR beta chain originates from a study of Tregs in tolerant kidney transplant recipients. Turning to the study itself: Recipients received nonmyeloablative bone marrow transplants from related graft donors, with transient mixed chimerism.

Worth noting for this clone: The target antigen is unknown. The CDR3 end lies 3 residues beyond the end of the read and is filled in from the germline J gene.

Study outcomes and limitations: The most relevant donor-specific Treg TCRbeta repertoire apparently came from expansion with activated donor B cells. For some patients, primers changed over time, blocking nucleotide-level comparison.

The germline V and J ends were trimmed by 0 bases and 1 base, with 17 bases remaining between them. The CDR3 is made up of 18 amino acids. Germline CDR1 reads SGHRS; CDR2 reads YFSETQ. Produced via immunoSEQ multiplex PCR; TCRdb's table is partial and in-frame only. The table counts roughly 32,000 clones; about 8% lies in the top ten. Unstimulated Tregs (CD4+CD25+CD127-) and CD4+CD25- non-Tregs were sorted from PBMCs. This sequence originates from a human donor who received a combined kidney and bone marrow transplant. The sequences come from CD8+ T cells from blood, collected before the transplant. The rearrangement joins TRBV5-1 to TRBJ1-3; a weak D match, TRBD1 (5 bases). The DNA read from the CDR3 is TGCGCCAGCAGCTTGGCTGGGGCCCCGCTCGGGTCTGGAAACACC. Its protein product is CASSLAGAPLGSGNT. The full CDR3 reads CASSLAGAPLGSGNTIYF. Full variable domain (missing parts from reference TRBV5-1 and TRBJ1-3): KAGVTQTPRYLIKTRGQQVTLSCSPISGHRSVSWYQQTPGQGLQFLFEYFSETQRNKGNFPGRFSGRQFSNSRSEMNVSTLELGDSALYLCASSLAGAPLGSGNTIYFGEGSWLTVV.